The 29 T cell receptor beta chains below were found in one sample sequenced in a study of CD4+ T cells in melanoma. Sequenced by immunoSEQ multiplex PCR; TCRdb stores in-frame clones only, minus some. The sample consists of roughly 50,000 clones, nearly 90% of them appearing once. The sample taken for sequencing was peripheral blood. These receptors were obtained from a human donor with melanoma.

The rearrangement links TRBV9 to TRBJ1-2; 7 bases align to TRBD1. The CDR3 spans 13 residues. After removal of 0 bases from V and 7 bases from J, the junction contained 3 bases not matched to a gene. From germline, CDR1 is SGDLS and CDR2 YYNGEE. The DNA of the CDR3 is TGTGCCAGCAGCGTAGTTGACAGGGCTGGCTACACCTTC. Encoded protein: CASSVVDRAGYTF.

V gene TRBV6-1 combines with J gene TRBJ2-7; TRBD1 might be the D (6 bases). Germline values: CDR1 MNHNS, CDR2 SASEGT. Trimming took off 11 bases at V and 4 bases at J, with 18 bases between the two ends. This CDR3 has 13 amino acids. The CDR3 DNA is TGTGCCGCGAATGAGGGGGTTTTATACGAGCAGTACTTC. Translation gives CAANEGVLYEQYF.

The gene calls are TRBV9 and TRBJ2-7; 8 bases align to TRBD2. This CDR3 is 14 amino acids long. With 4 bases clipped from V and 5 bases from J, the junction kept 8 bases outside the gene matches. The germline V gene has CDR1 SGDLS and CDR2 YYNGEE. The CDR3 bases are TGTGCCAGCAGCCCCGGGGGGGCGAGAAACGAGCAGTACTTC. Amino acids: CASSPGGARNEQYF.

The CDR3 bases are TGTGCCAGTAGTATAGGCCGGGTTCGAGAGACCCAGTACTTC. It translates to CASSIGRVRETQYF. The V gene is TRBV19, the J gene TRBJ2-5, with D unclear. The CDR3 contains 14 residues. Per the germline V gene, CDR1 is LNHDA and CDR2 is SQIVND (reference sequence). Trimming stripped 1 base from V and 4 bases from J, with 10 bases between.

The chain carries TRBV18 and TRBJ2-7; 8 positions agree with TRBD2. This CDR3 has 15 amino acids. With 6 bases clipped from V and 2 bases from J, the junction kept 9 bases outside the gene matches. Germline assignment: CDR1 KGHSH and CDR2 LQKENI. The CDR3 DNA is TGTGCCAGCTCCCACTCCGGGGGGGGCACCTACGAGCAGTACTTC. Translated: CASSHSGGGTYEQYF.

The rearrangement uses TRBV4-1 and TRBJ1-2, with TRBD1 matching 9 bases. Germline loops: CDR1 MGHRA, CDR2 YSYEKL. V lost 2 bases to trimming and J lost 5 bases; unmatched junction nucleotides: 6. The CDR3 loop spans 15 amino acids. DNA of the CDR3: TGCGCCAGCAGCCAACTCCGGGACAGGGATTATGGCTACACCTTC. It encodes CASSQLRDRDYGYTF.

The V call is TRBV7-2, the J call TRBJ1-2, with D maybe TRBD1 (5 bases). Trimming shortened V by 2 bases and J by 3 bases, and 13 bases separated the two germline ends. The CDR3 length is 15 residues. Germline CDR1 and CDR2: SGHTA and FQGNSA. CDR3 sequence reads: CASSLSLGAYYGYTF. For the CDR3, the DNA is TGTGCCAGCAGCTTATCTCTCGGGGCCTACTATGGCTACACCTTC.

This chain links TRBV7-1 with TRBJ2-7; D is undetermined. TRBV7-1 is known as an ORF, though its function is uncertain. The CDR3 runs to 14 residues. Trimming stripped 5 bases from V and 2 bases from J, with 13 bases between. The CDR3 DNA sequence: TGTGCCAGCAGCACCCAGACCGGAACCTACGAGCAGTACTTC. It encodes CASSTQTGTYEQYF.

The CDR3 DNA is TGTGCCAGCAGTGAGTTGGTCAGCTATAATTCACCCCTCCACTTT. This codes for CASSELVSYNSPLHF. The rearrangement joins TRBV6-1 to TRBJ1-6; unclear D gene. This CDR3 has 15 amino acids. V was cut by 3 bases and J by 3 bases, with 9 bases left in between. CDR1 is MNHNS, CDR2 SASEGT, per germline.

This clone was seen only a few times. The chain employs TRBV30 and TRBJ1-1; a possible D gene is TRBD1 (5 bases). V lost 7 bases and J lost 5, with 17 bases in between. The CDR3 consists of 13 residues. Germline CDR1 and CDR2: GTSNPN and SVGIG (reference sequence). In nucleotides, the CDR3 is TGTGCCTTAACGAGGCTGGAGGGGACTGAAGCTTTCTTT. Translated: CALTRLEGTEAFF.

The V gene is TRBV27, the J gene TRBJ1-2; D unclear. Trimming removed 5 bases at V and 0 bases at J, with 7 bases between. The CDR3 has 13 residues. Germline V lookup: CDR1 MNHEY, CDR2 SMNVEV (reference sequence). The CDR3 coding sequence is TGTGCCAGCAGTCCAGCTGCTAACTATGGCTACACCTTC. It codes for CASSPAANYGYTF.

Regarding this clone: At one of its ends the junction is not consistent with the germline gene, which may arise from a read error. The chain couples TRBV7-7 to TRBJ2-5, with 8 bases matching TRBD2. The CDR3 runs to 16 residues. In germline, CDR1 is SSHAT, CDR2 FNYEAQ (reference sequence). The CDR3, as DNA: TGTGCTAGCAGCCCCTCTGGGCGGGGGGACCAAGAGACCCAGTACTTC. Translating it yields CASSPSGRGDQETQYF.

The rearrangement joins TRBV2 to TRBJ2-1; a possible D gene is TRBD2 (6 bases). The CDR3 extends over 13 amino acids. The ends were cut back, 4 bases at V and 5 bases at J, with 9 bases in the middle. The V gene's germline CDR1 is SNHLY and CDR2 FYNNEI. The CDR3 bases are TGTGCCAGCAGTGTAGCGGACAACAATGAGCAGTTCTTC. Protein product: CASSVADNNEQFF.

The genes are TRBV20-1 and TRBJ2-7, with TRBD1 matching over 8 bases. Germline assignment: CDR1 DFQATT and CDR2 SNEGSKA (reference sequence). J lost 8 bases, V lost 3 bases, and 3 bases had no gene match. This CDR3 is built from 11 residues. The CDR3 DNA sequence: TGCAGTGCTAGCGGACAGGGCCAGCAGTACTTC. Translation gives CSASGQGQQYF.

This chain connects TRBV19 to TRBJ1-2; D is undetermined. Trimming shortened V by 7 bases and J by 4 bases, and 13 bases separated the two germline ends. The CDR3 covers 13 residues. Germline V lookup: CDR1 LNHDA, CDR2 SQIVND (reference sequence). This CDR3 is CASTQTSGYGYTF. Written as DNA, the CDR3 is TGTGCCAGTACCCAGACATCTGGCTATGGCTACACCTTC.

This chain links TRBV10-1 with TRBJ2-7; D perhaps matches TRBD2 (6 bases). This CDR3 is 13 amino acids long. V lost 8 bases to trimming and J lost 3 bases, with 14 bases between them. Germline-derived CDR1 and CDR2 are WNHNN and SYGVQD (reference sequence). CDR3 sequence: CASSTPGGYEQYF. DNA of the CDR3: TGCGCCAGCTCGACGCCCGGGGGCTACGAGCAGTACTTC.

The rearrangement uses TRBV4-1 and TRBJ2-7, with 8 bases fitting TRBD1. There are 15 residues in the CDR3. From germline, CDR1 is MGHRA and CDR2 YSYEKL. The ends lost 0 bases at V and 4 bases at J; junction bases unmatched: 5. The CDR3 DNA reads TGCGCCAGCAGCCAAGATGGACAGGGTTTGTACGAGCAGTACTTC. It yields the protein CASSQDGQGLYEQYF.

The chain uses TRBV18 and TRBJ1-2; 8 nucleotides align to TRBD1. In germline, CDR1 is KGHSH, CDR2 LQKENI. With V trimmed by 5 bases and J by 3 bases, 11 bases remained unmatched. This CDR3 comprises 16 residues. The CDR3 region has the DNA TGTGCCAGCTCAGCGGAACTGACAGGGGACGACTATGGCTACACCTTC. Residues: CASSAELTGDDYGYTF.

The genes are TRBV9 and TRBJ2-1, with D perhaps TRBD2 (6 bases). CDR3 length: 12 amino acids. The ends were cut back, 6 bases at V and 8 bases at J, with 12 bases in the middle. The germline V gene encodes CDR1 SGDLS and CDR2 YYNGEE. CDR3 amino acids: CASTSGGDEQFF. As DNA, the CDR3 is TGTGCCAGCACTAGTGGAGGGGATGAGCAGTTCTTC. The variable domain in full, completed from reference TRBV9 and TRBJ2-1, reads DSGVTQTPKHLITATGQRVTLRCSPRSGDLSVYWYQQSLDQGLQFLIQYYNGEERAKGNILERFSAQQFPDLHSELNLSSLELGDSALYFCASTSGGDEQFFGPGTRLTVL.

This sequence joins TRBV7-9 and TRBJ1-1; D gene ambiguous. The CDR3 contains 14 residues. The germline V gene encodes CDR1 SEHNR and CDR2 FQNEAQ (reference sequence). Deletions cut 1 base from V and 5 bases from J, with 11 bases between. The CDR3 spells CASSLGGLGTEAFF. CDR3 nucleotide sequence: TGTGCCAGCAGCTTAGGGGGTTTAGGTACTGAAGCTTTCTTT.

This clone appeared a single time. The rearrangement links TRBV19 to TRBJ2-5, with D possibly matching TRBD1 (6 bases). Trimming stripped 6 bases from V and 3 bases from J, with 8 bases between. The CDR3 consists of 12 residues. CDR1 is LNHDA, CDR2 SQIVND, per germline (reference sequence). This CDR3 is CASSRQEETQYF. CDR3 sequence (DNA): TGTGCCAGTAGCCGACAGGAAGAGACCCAGTACTTC.

The chain couples TRBV27 to TRBJ1-5, with 9 bases identical to TRBD1. The CDR3 totals 19 residues. The V gene end was trimmed by 5 bases and the J gene end by 2 bases; junction bases not matched to a gene: 16. Per germline, CDR1 MNHEY and CDR2 SMNVEV (reference sequence). The CDR3: CASSPRQGGRNRGNQPQHF. In nucleotides, the CDR3 is TGTGCCAGCAGTCCTCGACAGGGGGGCCGAAATAGAGGCAATCAGCCCCAGCATTTT.

This clone has more than one count but fewer than ten. This chain uses TRBV7-8 with TRBJ1-6, with a tentative D call TRBD1 (5 bases). Trimming left V 3 bases short and J 6 bases short, with 9 bases between. The CDR3 covers 14 residues. Germline V lookup: CDR1 SGHVS, CDR2 FQNEAQ. CDR3 residues: CASSLGGGNSPLHF. CDR3 DNA: TGTGCCAGCAGCTTGGGGGGGGGTAATTCACCCCTCCACTTT.

The rearrangement links TRBV15 to TRBJ1-5; D perhaps matches TRBD1 (5 bases). V dropped 0 bases and J dropped 4 bases, with 13 bases sitting between them. This CDR3 has 16 residues. Germline V gene data show CDR1 as LNHNV and CDR2 as YYDKDF (reference sequence). CDR3 nucleotide sequence: TGTGCCACCAGCAGAGATCGTGGTTGGGGGAATCAGCCCCAGCATTTT. The encoded protein is CATSRDRGWGNQPQHF.

V gene TRBV4-1 combines with J gene TRBJ1-4; no reliable D call. This CDR3 is built from 15 residues. With 1 base removed from V and 4 bases from J, the gap between germline ends came to 10 bases. Germline CDR1 is MGHRA and CDR2 is YSYEKL. The CDR3 DNA reads TGCGCCAGCAGCCAAGTTCGCGGATTTAATGAAAAACTGTTTTTT. It yields the protein CASSQVRGFNEKLFF.

This rearrangement joins TRBV11-1 to TRBJ2-1; 7 bases match TRBD1. The CDR3 consists of 16 residues. The V segment lost 4 bases and the J segment 5 bases; nucleotides outside the gene matches: 11. CDR1 and CDR2 (germline): SGHAT, FQDESV (reference sequence). CDR3 DNA sequence: TGTGCCAGCAGCTCTATTGACAGGGATTGGGACAATGAGCAGTTCTTC. It translates to CASSSIDRDWDNEQFF.

With respect to this clone: Additional DNA sequences in this sample encode the identical CDR3. CDR3 coding DNA: TGTGCCTGGACGGGACAGGGCTACGAGCAGTACTTC. Translating it yields CAWTGQGYEQYF. The chain recombines TRBV30 with TRBJ2-7, with 9 positions matching TRBD1. The V gene's germline CDR1 is GTSNPN and CDR2 SVGIG (reference sequence). The V and J ends lost 4 bases and 3 bases, in that order; junction bases with no gene match: 1. The CDR3 consists of 12 residues.

The chain combines TRBV5-1 with TRBJ2-7, with D possibly TRBD1 on 6 matching bases. Germline assignment: CDR1 SGHRS and CDR2 YFSETQ. The V end lost 4 bases, the J end lost 7 bases, and 21 bases lay between the germline ends. The CDR3 sequence is 15 residues long. In nucleotides, the CDR3 is TGCGCCAGCAGCCCCCACAGGGACGTCTTCTTGGAGCAGTACTTC. Translating it yields CASSPHRDVFLEQYF.

The genes are TRBV29-1 and TRBJ2-5; TRBD1 matches 9 bases. CDR1 and CDR2 (germline): SQVTM, ANQGSEA. The V and J ends lost 7 bases and 4 bases, in that order; junction bases with no gene match: 10. The CDR3 length is 14 residues. The CDR3 sequence is CSALGGQGPETQYF. The CDR3 region has the DNA TGCAGCGCCCTAGGGGGACAGGGCCCAGAGACCCAGTACTTC.